These T cell receptor beta chains were read from a single sample in a study of beta chain features in type 1 diabetes. Method: immunoSEQ multiplex PCR; TCRdb's copy keeps in-frame clones and lacks some. The sample contains nearly 700,000 clones, over 10% of which appear only once. Sequenced material: naive CD4+ T cells from blood. These receptors originate from a man aged 18-30 years with type 1 diabetes. The CDR3 runs from the conserved cysteine through the conserved F or W. A D gene is named only where the DNA matches it firmly. Only some rows state a clone size, as once, few, many or a class for expanded clones.

TRBJ2-7 TRBV6-6 TRBD1 few CASSKADRAIYEQYF TGTGCCAGCAGTAAAGCCGACAGGGCAATCTACGAGCAGTACTTC
TRBJ1-1 TRBV19 NA NA CASSRVSTEAFF TGTGCCAGCAGCAGGGTAAGCACTGAAGCTTTCTTT
TRBJ1-1 TRBV11-3 NA NA CASSLSSSTEAFF TGTGCCAGCAGCTTGAGTTCGAGCACTGAAGCTTTCTTT
TRBJ2-7 TRBV30 TRBD2 few CAWSAGGFYEQYF TGTGCCTGGAGCGCGGGGGGATTCTACGAGCAGTACTTC
TRBJ2-3 TRBV30 TRBD1 NA CAGDRGGADTQYF TGTGCCGGCGACAGGGGTGGGGCAGATACGCAGTATTTT
TRBJ1-6 TRBV18 NA few CASSPSRIPGISYNSPLHF TGTGCCAGCTCACCCTCGCGAATACCCGGCATTTCCTATAATTCACCCCTCCACTTT
TRBJ1-4 TRBV5-1 NA NA CASSLAVGAATNEKLFF TGCGCCAGCAGCTTGGCGGTGGGCGCTGCAACTAATGAAAAACTGTTTTTT
TRBJ2-1 TRBV7-2 NA NA CASSLEPPTYNEQFF TGTGCCAGCAGCTTAGAGCCCCCAACCTACAATGAGCAGTTCTTC
TRBJ1-2 TRBV9 NA NA CASSPFLSTEMVPNYTF TGTGCCAGCAGCCCTTTTCTATCGACAGAAATGGTTCCCAACTACACCTTC
TRBJ1-6 TRBV10-3 NA few CAISEGTSAAPLHF TGTGCCATCAGTGAGGGTACGTCGGCGGCACCCCTCCACTTT
TRBJ2-3 TRBV6-6 TRBD2 NA CASSGSSGSTDTQYF TGTGCCAGCAGCGGATCTAGCGGTAGTACAGATACGCAGTATTTT
TRBJ2-7 TRBV27 NA few CASSLSRATYEQYF TGTGCCAGCAGTTTGTCCAGGGCTACCTACGAGCAGTACTTC
TRBJ1-4 TRBV25-1 NA NA CASSEGTGNEKLFF TGTGCCAGCAGTGAAGGCACAGGGAATGAAAAACTGTTTTTT
TRBJ1-4 TRBV7-6 NA NA CASSRTWEGNEKLFF TGTGCCAGCAGCCGGACATGGGAGGGGAATGAAAAACTGTTTTTT
TRBJ2-5 TRBV6-1 NA NA CASSEQTGQETQYF TGTGCCAGCAGTGAGCAAACAGGGCAAGAGACCCAGTACTTC
TRBJ1-5 TRBV19 TRBD1 few CASQKDRGVNQPQHF TGTGCCAGTCAAAAGGACAGGGGCGTCAATCAGCCCCAGCATTTT
TRBJ2-3 TRBV25-1 TRBD1 NA CASSRTGDFSDTQYF TGTGCCAGCAGTCGGACAGGGGATTTTTCAGATACGCAGTATTTT
TRBJ2-7 TRBV5-1 NA NA CASSSSEGGQYF TGCGCCAGCAGCTCATCAGAGGGGGGGCAGTACTTC
TRBJ2-3 TRBV9 TRBD2 NA CASSVAAPRGGTDTQYF TGTGCCAGCAGCGTAGCAGCCCCCCGGGGGGGCACAGATACGCAGTATTTT
TRBJ2-5 TRBV30 NA few CACSARGETQYF TGTGCCTGTTCGGCCAGGGGAGAGACCCAGTACTTC
TRBJ2-5 TRBV5-4 TRBD2 few CASSFPTSGEETQYF TGTGCCAGCAGCTTCCCGACTAGCGGGGAAGAGACCCAGTACTTC
TRBJ2-1 TRBV6-6 TRBD1 NA CASRPTGGRPHEQFF TGTGCCAGCAGACCGACAGGGGGCAGACCGCATGAGCAGTTCTTC
TRBJ1-4 TRBV7-9 TRBD1 few CASSEQTGVPNEKLFF TGTGCCAGCAGCGAACAGACAGGGGTGCCTAATGAAAAACTGTTTTTT
TRBJ2-6 TRBV7-9 NA few CASSLNLQILSGANVLTF TGTGCCAGCAGCTTAAATCTACAGATCCTTTCTGGGGCCAACGTCCTGACTTTC
TRBJ2-4 TRBV30 NA few CAWSGQNIQYF TGTGCCTGGAGTGGACAAAACATTCAGTACTTC
TRBJ1-2 TRBV7-9 NA NA CASSLKGNLNYGYTF TGTGCCAGCAGCTTGAAGGGAAACCTTAACTATGGCTACACCTTC
TRBJ1-6 TRBV18 NA few CASSSGPGDSPLHF TGTGCCAGCTCATCCGGACCGGGCGATTCACCCCTCCACTTT
TRBJ1-4 TRBV13 NA NA CASSKQGSSEKLFF TGTGCCAGCAGCAAGCAGGGGTCCAGTGAAAAACTGTTTTTT
TRBJ2-5 TRBV20-1 NA few CSANSQETQYF TGCAGTGCTAATTCTCAAGAGACCCAGTACTTC
TRBJ1-2 TRBV2 NA NA CASSDRSNYGYTF TGTGCCAGCAGTGACAGGTCTAACTATGGCTACACCTTC
TRBJ2-3 TRBV7-3 NA few CASSFSETDTQYF TGTGCCAGCAGCTTTTCGGAGACAGATACGCAGTATTTT
TRBJ1-1 TRBV29-1 NA NA CSIRGQMNTEAFF TGCAGCATCCGTGGGCAGATGAACACTGAAGCTTTCTTT
TRBJ1-3 TRBV19 NA NA CASDGQGTGNTIYF TGTGCCAGTGACGGGCAGGGCACTGGAAACACCATATATTTT
TRBJ1-1 TRBV11-3 NA few CASQGGVLTEAFF TGTGCCAGCCAAGGCGGGGTGCTTACTGAAGCTTTCTTT
TRBJ1-5 TRBV2 TRBD1 few CAGRGLLNQPQHF TGTGCCGGAAGGGGGCTACTCAATCAGCCCCAGCATTTT
TRBJ2-7 TRBV6-5 NA few CASKSETRREQYF TGTGCCAGCAAGTCGGAGACGCGTCGGGAGCAGTACTTC
TRBJ1-2 TRBV11-3 TRBD1 NA CASSPGQGSLYGYTF TGTGCCAGCAGCCCGGGACAGGGGTCCCTCTATGGCTACACCTTC
TRBJ1-1 TRBV7-9 NA NA CASSPTTKAFF TGTGCCAGCAGCCCCACTACAAAAGCTTTCTTT
TRBJ2-7 TRBV2 NA few CASSEGWKQYF TGTGCCAGCAGTGAAGGCTGGAAGCAGTACTTC
TRBJ2-7 TRBV30 TRBD2 NA CAWRVSGRFYEQYF TGTGCCTGGAGGGTTAGCGGGAGGTTCTACGAGCAGTACTTC
TRBJ2-1 TRBV5-1 TRBD1 NA CASSSRQGIGEQFF TGCGCCAGCAGCTCTAGACAGGGAATCGGTGAGCAGTTCTTC
TRBJ2-5 TRBV27 TRBD1 few CASRQGRETQYF TGTGCCAGCCGACAGGGTCGCGAGACCCAGTACTTC